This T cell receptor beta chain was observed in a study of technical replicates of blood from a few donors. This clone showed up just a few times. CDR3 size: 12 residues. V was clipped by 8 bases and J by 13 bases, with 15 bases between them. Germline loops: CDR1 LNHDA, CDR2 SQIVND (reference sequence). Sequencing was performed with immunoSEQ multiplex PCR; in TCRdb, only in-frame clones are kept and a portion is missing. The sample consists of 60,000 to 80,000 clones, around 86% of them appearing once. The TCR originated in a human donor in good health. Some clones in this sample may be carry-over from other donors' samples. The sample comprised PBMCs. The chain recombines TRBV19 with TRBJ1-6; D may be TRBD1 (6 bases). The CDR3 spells CASGAGALPLHF. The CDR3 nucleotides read TGTGCCAGTGGAGCGGGGGCCCTTCCCCTCCACTTT.